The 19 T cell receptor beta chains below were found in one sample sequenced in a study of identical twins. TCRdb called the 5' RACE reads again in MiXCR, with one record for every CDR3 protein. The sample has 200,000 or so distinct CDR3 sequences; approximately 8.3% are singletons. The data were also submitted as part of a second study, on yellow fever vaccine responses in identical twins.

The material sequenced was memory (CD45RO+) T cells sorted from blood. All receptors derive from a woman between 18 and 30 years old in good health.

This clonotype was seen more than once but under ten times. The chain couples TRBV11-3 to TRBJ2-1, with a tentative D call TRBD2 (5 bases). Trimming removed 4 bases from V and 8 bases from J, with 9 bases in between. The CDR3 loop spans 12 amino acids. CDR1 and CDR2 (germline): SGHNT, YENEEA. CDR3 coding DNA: TGTGCCAGCAGCTCATGGACTGATGAGCAGTTCTTC. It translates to CASSSWTDEQFF.

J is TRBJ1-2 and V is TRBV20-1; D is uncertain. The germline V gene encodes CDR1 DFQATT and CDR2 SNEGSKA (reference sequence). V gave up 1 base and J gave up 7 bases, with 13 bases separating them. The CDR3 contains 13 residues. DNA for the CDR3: TGCAGTGCTAGAGTGGAGGGCTCGGGTGGCTACACCTTC. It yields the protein CSARVEGSGGYTF.

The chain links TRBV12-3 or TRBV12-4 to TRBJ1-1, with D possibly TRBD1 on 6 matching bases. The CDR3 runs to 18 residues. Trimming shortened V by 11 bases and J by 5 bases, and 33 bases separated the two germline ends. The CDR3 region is CALSLYAPTGSGRTEAFF. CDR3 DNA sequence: TGTGCCCTCAGTTTATACGCGCCTACAGGGAGTGGACGTACTGAAGCTTTCTTT.

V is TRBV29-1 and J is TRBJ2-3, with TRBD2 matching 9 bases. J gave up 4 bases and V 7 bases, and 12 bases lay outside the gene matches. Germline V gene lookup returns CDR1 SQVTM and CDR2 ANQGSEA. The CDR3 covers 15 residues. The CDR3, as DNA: TGCAGCGGGAGGGAAGGACTAGCGAGTTCAGATACGCAGTATTTT. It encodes CSGREGLASSDTQYF.

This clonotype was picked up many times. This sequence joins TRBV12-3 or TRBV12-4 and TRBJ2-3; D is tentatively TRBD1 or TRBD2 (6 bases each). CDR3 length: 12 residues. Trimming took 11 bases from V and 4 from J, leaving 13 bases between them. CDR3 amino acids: CASNGGADTQYF. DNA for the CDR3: TGTGCCTCTAACGGGGGCGCAGATACGCAGTATTTT.

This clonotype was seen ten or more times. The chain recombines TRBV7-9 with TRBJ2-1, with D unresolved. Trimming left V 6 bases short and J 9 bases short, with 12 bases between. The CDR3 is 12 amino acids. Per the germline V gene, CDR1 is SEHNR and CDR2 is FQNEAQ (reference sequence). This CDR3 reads CASSRSDGEQFF. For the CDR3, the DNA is TGTGCCAGCAGTAGAAGCGATGGTGAGCAGTTCTTC.

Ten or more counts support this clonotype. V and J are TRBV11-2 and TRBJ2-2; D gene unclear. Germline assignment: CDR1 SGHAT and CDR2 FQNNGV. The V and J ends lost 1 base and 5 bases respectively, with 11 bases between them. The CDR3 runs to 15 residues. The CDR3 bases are TGTGCCAGCAGCTTAGGAAGGACGGAAACCGGGGAGCTGTTTTTT. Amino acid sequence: CASSLGRTETGELFF.

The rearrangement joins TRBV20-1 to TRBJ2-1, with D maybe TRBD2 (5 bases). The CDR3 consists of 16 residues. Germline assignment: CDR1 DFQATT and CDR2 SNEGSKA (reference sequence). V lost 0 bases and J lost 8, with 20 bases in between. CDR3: CSARDQGVGSGHEQFF. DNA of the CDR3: TGCAGTGCTAGAGATCAAGGTGTTGGAAGCGGCCATGAGCAGTTCTTC.

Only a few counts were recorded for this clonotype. The CDR3, as DNA: TGTGCCAGCAGCTCTTCGGGGGGGGTGACCGGGGAGCTGTTTTTT. This gives the protein CASSSSGGVTGELFF. V and J are TRBV7-6 and TRBJ2-2, with TRBD2 matching 8 bases. The junction had 6 bases not matched to a gene; V was cut back by 4 bases and J by 5 bases. Germline V gene lookup returns CDR1 SGHVS and CDR2 FNYEAQ. CDR3 length: 15 amino acids.

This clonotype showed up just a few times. The CDR3 sequence: CASNYRDSLTGELFF. The CDR3 coding sequence is TGCGCCAGCAACTACCGGGACTCCTTAACCGGGGAGCTGTTTTTT. This chain joins TRBV5-1 and TRBJ2-2, with D maybe TRBD2 (6 bases). The CDR3 extends over 15 amino acids. Trimming stripped 6 bases from V and 5 bases from J, with 17 bases between. Germline V gene lookup returns CDR1 SGHRS and CDR2 YFSETQ.

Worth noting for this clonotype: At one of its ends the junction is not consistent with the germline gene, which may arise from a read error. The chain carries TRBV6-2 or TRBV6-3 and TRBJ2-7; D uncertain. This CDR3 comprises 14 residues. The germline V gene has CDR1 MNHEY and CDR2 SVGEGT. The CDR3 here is CASSPLGPIYELYF. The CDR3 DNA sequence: TGTGCCAGCAGCCCCTTAGGACCGATCTACGAGCTGTACTTC.

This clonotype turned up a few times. The CDR3 sequence is CASSPRGLGGGYTGELFF. Here the CDR3 DNA reads TGTGCCAGCAGCCCGAGAGGGTTGGGCGGGGGGTACACCGGGGAGCTGTTTTTT. V gene TRBV9 combines with J gene TRBJ2-2, with 8 bases matching TRBD2. J was trimmed by 3 bases and V by 4 bases; bases with no gene match: 14. Per germline, CDR1 SGDLS and CDR2 YYNGEE. The CDR3 totals 18 residues.

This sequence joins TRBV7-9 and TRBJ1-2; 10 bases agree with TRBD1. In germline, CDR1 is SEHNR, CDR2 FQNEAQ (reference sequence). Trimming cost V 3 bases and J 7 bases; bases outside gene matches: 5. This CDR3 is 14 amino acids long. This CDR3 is CASSFDRGQFGYTF. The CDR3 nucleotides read TGTGCCAGCAGCTTCGACAGGGGGCAGTTTGGCTACACCTTC.

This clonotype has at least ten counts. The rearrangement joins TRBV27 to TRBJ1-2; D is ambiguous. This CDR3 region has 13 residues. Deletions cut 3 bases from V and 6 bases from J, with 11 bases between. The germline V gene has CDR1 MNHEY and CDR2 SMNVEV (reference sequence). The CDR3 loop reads CASSFSGNDGYTF. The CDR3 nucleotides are TGTGCCAGCAGTTTTTCTGGGAACGATGGCTACACCTTC.

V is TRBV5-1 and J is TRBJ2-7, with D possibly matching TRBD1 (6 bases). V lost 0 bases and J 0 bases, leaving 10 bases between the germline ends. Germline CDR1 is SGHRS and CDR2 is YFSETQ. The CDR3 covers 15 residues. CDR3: CASSLVQGISYEQYF. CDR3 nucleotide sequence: TGCGCCAGCAGCTTGGTCCAGGGGATCTCCTACGAGCAGTACTTC.

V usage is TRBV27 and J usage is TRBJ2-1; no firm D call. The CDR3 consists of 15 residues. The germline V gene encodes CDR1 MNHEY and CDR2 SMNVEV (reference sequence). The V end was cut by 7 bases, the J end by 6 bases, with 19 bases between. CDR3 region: CASKPRDRVGNEQFF. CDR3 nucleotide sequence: TGTGCCAGCAAACCAAGGGATCGGGTAGGCAATGAGCAGTTCTTC.

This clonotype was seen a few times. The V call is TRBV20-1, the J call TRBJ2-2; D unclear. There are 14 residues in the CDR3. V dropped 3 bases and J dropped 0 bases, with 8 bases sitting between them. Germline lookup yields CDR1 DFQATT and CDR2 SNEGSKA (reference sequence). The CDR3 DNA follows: TGCAGTGCTAGTTCCCACTCGAACACCGGGGAGCTGTTTTTT. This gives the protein CSASSHSNTGELFF.

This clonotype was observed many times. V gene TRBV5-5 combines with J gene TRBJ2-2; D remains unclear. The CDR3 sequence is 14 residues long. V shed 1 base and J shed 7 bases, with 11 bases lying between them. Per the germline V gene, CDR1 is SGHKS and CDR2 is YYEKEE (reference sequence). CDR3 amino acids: CASSLFPGGGELFF. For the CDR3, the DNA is TGTGCCAGCAGCTTGTTCCCTGGCGGCGGGGAGCTGTTTTTT.

The CDR3 loop is CSARMWDNTEAFF. The CDR3 DNA sequence: TGCAGTGCTAGAATGTGGGACAACACTGAAGCTTTCTTT. The chain has TRBV20-1 and TRBJ1-1, with D possibly matching TRBD1 (5 bases). Trimming took off 2 bases at V and 2 bases at J, with 9 bases between the two ends. This CDR3 has 13 amino acids. The germline V gene has CDR1 DFQATT and CDR2 SNEGSKA (reference sequence).